What follows are 5 T cell receptor beta chains derived from one specimen sequenced in a study of blood T cells in healthy people across ages. Using a J-beta primer mix together with a sample-barcoded 5' primer, a second PCR was run for roughly 7 to 11 cycles. TCRdb re-analysed the 5' RACE reads in MiXCR, keeping a single row per CDR3 protein. The profile covers around 1,600,000 distinct CDR3 sequences, with around 40% appearing a single time and about 4% taken by the ten largest. Sequenced input: blood. Receptors originate from a woman between 18 and 29 years old in good health.

The chain combines TRBV5-1 with TRBJ1-2, with D possibly TRBD1 on 5 matching bases. The germline gives CDR1 SGHRS, CDR2 YFSETQ. The CDR3 totals 14 residues. Deletions cut 2 bases from V and 5 bases from J, with 13 bases between. DNA for the CDR3: TGCGCCAGCAGCTTCGATGGGGCCCCATATGGCTACACCTTC. Its protein is CASSFDGAPYGYTF.

The V and J genes are TRBV6-2 or TRBV6-3 and TRBJ1-4; the D is unclear. The CDR3 sequence is 15 residues long. The germline CDR1 and CDR2 sequences are MNHEY and SVGEGT. The V end was cut by 2 bases, the J end by 5 bases, with 12 bases between. In DNA, the CDR3 is TGTGCCAGCAGTTACGGACGGCTGAAAAATGAAAAACTGTTTTTT. Its protein is CASSYGRLKNEKLFF.

The rearrangement uses TRBV4-3 and TRBJ1-2, with D hard to call. CDR1 and CDR2 (germline): LGHNA, YSLEER. There are 14 residues in the CDR3. V lost 0 bases to trimming and J lost 3 bases, with 8 bases between them. The CDR3 bases are TGCGCCAGCAGCCAAGATCCGGGCCACTATGGCTACACCTTC. It yields the protein CASSQDPGHYGYTF.

In its sample, this clonotype was seen a few times. The chain has TRBV12-5 and TRBJ2-5; D is ambiguous. The CDR3 contains 12 residues. Trimming left V 1 base short and J 4 bases short, with 4 bases between. CDR1 is LGHNT, CDR2 FRNRAP, per germline. CDR3 residues: CASGLGIETQYF. CDR3 in DNA: TGTGCTAGTGGTTTGGGAATAGAGACCCAGTACTTC. Supplemented by reference TRBV12-5 and TRBJ2-5, the full variable domain reads DARVTQTPRHKVTEMGQEVTMRCQPILGHNTVFWYRQTMMQGLELLAYFRNRAPLDDSGMPKDRFSAEMPDATLATLKIQPSEPRDSAVYFCASGLGIETQYFGPGTRLLVL.

This clonotype came up a few times. The rearrangement links TRBV4-1 to TRBJ2-7; no clear D. Trimming removed 3 bases at V and 4 bases at J, with 16 bases between. CDR1 MGHRA and CDR2 YSYEKL come from the germline V gene. This CDR3 spans 15 amino acids. The CDR3 DNA is TGCGCCAGCAGCCACTTTTCCGGACCCGGTTACGAGCAGTACTTC. Its protein is CASSHFSGPGYEQYF.